This T cell receptor (beta chain) is drawn from a study of T cells in Graves' hyperthyroidism and ophthalmopathy. This clonotype was detected many times. The V segment lost 2 bases and the J segment 7 bases; nucleotides outside the gene matches: 8. The CDR3 is made up of 15 amino acids. In germline, CDR1 is SGHAT, CDR2 FQDESV (reference sequence). The investigators amplified TCR beta CDR3 regions from RNA transcripts. First-round RT-PCR with HTBI primers amplified the TCR CDR3 region. Each CDR3 protein gets one entry after TCRdb re-called the multiplex PCR reads with MiXCR. The sample includes approximately 690,000 distinct CDR3 sequences, less than 25% of them seen just once.

This chain links TRBV11-1 with TRBJ2-1; 7 nucleotides line up with TRBD2. This clonotype was sampled from a man in his thirties or forties with Graves' ophthalmopathy. The specimen sequenced was blood. CDR3 loop: CASSLRASGVNEQFF. Here the CDR3 DNA reads TGTGCCAGCAGCTTACGCGCTAGCGGTGTAAATGAGCAGTTCTTC. Drawing the rest from reference TRBV11-1 and TRBJ2-1, the complete variable domain is EAEVAQSPRYKITEKSQAVAFWCDPISGHATLYWYRQILGQGPELLVQFQDESVVDDSQLPKDRFSAERLKGVDSTLKIQPAELGDSAMYLCASSLRASGVNEQFFGPGTRLTVL.